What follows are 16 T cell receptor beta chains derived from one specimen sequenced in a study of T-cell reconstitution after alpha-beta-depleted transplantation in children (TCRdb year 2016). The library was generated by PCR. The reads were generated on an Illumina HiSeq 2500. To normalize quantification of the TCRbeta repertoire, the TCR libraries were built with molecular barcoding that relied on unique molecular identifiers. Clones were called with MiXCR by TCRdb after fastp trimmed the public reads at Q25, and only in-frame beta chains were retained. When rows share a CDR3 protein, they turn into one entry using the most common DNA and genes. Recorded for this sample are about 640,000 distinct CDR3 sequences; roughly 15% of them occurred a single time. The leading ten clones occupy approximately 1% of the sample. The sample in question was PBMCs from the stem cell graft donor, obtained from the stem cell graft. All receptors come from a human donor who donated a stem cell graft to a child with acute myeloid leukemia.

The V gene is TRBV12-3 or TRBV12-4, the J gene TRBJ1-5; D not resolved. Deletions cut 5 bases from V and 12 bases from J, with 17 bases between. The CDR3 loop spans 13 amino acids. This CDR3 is CASSVIGPGIQHF. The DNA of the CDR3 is TGTGCCAGCAGTGTAATTGGTCCGGGGATCCAGCATTTT.

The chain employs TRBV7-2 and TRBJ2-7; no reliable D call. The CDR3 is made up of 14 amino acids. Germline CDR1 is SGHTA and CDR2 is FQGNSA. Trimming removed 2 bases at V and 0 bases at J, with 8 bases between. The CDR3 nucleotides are TGTGCCAGCAGCTTAACCCCTAGCTCCTACGAGCAGTACTTC. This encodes CASSLTPSSYEQYF. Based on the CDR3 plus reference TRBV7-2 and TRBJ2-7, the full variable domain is GAGVSQSPSNKVTEKGKDVELRCDPISGHTALYWYRQSLGQGLEFLIYFQGNSAPDKSGLPSDRFSAERTGGSVSTLTIQRTQQEDSAVYLCASSLTPSSYEQYFGPGTRLTVT.

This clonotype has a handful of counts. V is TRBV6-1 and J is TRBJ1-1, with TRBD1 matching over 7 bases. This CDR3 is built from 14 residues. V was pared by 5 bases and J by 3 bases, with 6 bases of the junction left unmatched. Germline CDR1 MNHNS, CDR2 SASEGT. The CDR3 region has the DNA TGTGCCAGCAGTAAAGACAGGGCGGACACTGAAGCTTTCTTT. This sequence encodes CASSKDRADTEAFF.

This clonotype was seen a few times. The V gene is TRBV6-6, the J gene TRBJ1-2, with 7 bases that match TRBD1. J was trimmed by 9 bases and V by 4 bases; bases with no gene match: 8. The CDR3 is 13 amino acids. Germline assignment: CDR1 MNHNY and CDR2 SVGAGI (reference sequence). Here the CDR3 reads CASSFGQAASYTF. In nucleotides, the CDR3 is TGTGCCAGCAGTTTCGGACAGGCTGCGAGCTACACCTTC.

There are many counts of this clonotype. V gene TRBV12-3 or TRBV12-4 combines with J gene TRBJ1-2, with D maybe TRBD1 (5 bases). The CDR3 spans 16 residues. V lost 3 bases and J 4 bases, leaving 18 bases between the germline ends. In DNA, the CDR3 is TGTGCCAGCAGTTTCGGGGAGAGGGGAGGAGGCTATGGCTACACCTTC. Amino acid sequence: CASSFGERGGGYGYTF.

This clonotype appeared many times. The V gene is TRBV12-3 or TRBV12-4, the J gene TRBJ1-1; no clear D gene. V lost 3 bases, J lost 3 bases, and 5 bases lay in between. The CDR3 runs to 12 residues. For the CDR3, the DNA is TGTGCCAGCAGTTTGCCCTACACTGAAGCTTTCTTT. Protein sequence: CASSLPYTEAFF.

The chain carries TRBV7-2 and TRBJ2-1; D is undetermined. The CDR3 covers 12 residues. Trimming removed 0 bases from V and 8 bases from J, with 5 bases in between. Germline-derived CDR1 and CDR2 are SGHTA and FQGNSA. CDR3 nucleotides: TGTGCCAGCAGCTTAGCGCGGTATGAGCAGTTCTTC. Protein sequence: CASSLARYEQFF.

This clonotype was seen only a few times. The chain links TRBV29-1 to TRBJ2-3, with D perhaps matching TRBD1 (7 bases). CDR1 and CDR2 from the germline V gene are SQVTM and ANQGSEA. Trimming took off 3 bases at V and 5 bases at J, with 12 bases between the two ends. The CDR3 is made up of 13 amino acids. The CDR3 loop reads CSVEEGAGDTQYF. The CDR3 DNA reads TGCAGCGTTGAGGAGGGGGCAGGAGATACGCAGTATTTT.

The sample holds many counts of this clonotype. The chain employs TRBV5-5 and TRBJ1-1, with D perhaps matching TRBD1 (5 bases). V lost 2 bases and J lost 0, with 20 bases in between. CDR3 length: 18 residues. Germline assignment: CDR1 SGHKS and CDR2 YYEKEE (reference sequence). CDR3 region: CASSFKKTERPLNTEAFF. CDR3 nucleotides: TGTGCCAGCAGCTTTAAAAAGACAGAGAGACCCCTGAACACTGAAGCTTTCTTT. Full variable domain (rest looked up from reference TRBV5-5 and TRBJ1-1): DAGVTQSPTHLIKTRGQQVTLRCSPISGHKSVSWYQQVLGQGPQFIFQYYEKEERGRGNFPDRFSARQFPNYSSELNVNALLLGDSALYLCASSFKKTERPLNTEAFFGQGTRLTVV.

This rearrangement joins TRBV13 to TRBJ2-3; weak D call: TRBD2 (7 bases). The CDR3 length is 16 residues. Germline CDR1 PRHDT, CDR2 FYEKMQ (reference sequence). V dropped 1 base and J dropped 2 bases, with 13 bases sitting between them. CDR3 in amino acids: CASSLEWGGNTDTQYF. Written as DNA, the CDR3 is TGTGCCAGCAGCTTAGAATGGGGGGGCAACACAGATACGCAGTATTTT.

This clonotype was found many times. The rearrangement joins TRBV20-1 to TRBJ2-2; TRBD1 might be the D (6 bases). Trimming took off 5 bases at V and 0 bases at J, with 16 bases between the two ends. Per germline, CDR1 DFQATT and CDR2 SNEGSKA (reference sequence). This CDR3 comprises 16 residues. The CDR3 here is CSAPNADRPNTGELFF. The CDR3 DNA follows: TGCAGTGCTCCAAACGCTGACAGGCCGAACACCGGGGAGCTGTTTTTT.

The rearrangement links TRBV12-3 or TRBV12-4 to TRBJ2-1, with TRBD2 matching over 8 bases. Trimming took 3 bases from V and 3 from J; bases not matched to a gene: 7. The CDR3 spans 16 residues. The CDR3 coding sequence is TGTGCCAGCAGTTTTCCCCCGGGGGGGGTCTACAATGAGCAGTTCTTC. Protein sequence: CASSFPPGGVYNEQFF.

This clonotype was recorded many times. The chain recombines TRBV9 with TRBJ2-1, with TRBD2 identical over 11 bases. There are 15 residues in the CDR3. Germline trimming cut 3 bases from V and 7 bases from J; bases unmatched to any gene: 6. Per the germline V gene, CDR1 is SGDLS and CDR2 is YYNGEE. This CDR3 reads CASSGLAGGPNEQFF. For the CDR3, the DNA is TGTGCCAGCAGCGGTTTAGCGGGGGGGCCAAATGAGCAGTTCTTC.

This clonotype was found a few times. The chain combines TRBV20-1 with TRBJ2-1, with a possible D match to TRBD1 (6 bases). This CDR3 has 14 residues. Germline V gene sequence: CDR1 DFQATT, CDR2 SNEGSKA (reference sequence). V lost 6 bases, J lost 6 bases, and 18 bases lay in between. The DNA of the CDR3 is TGCAGTGCCATATCCGGGACACTCCCCAATGAGCAGTTCTTC. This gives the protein CSAISGTLPNEQFF.

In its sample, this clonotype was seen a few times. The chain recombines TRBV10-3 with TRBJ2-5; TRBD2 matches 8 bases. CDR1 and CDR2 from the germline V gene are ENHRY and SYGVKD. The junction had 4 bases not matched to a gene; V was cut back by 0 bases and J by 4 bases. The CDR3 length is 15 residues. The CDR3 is CAISESRGGPETQYF. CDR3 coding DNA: TGTGCCATCAGTGAGTCCCGGGGGGGACCAGAGACCCAGTACTTC.

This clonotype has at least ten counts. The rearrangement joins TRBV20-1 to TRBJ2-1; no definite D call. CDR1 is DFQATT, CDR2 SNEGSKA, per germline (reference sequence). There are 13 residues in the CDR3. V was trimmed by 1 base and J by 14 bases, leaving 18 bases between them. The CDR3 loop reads CSARALLSERKFF. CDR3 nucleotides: TGCAGTGCTAGAGCCCTCCTATCGGAGAGGAAGTTCTTC.